This note documents a single T cell receptor beta chain sequence. TCRdb reprocessed the RT-PCR reads via MiXCR and lists one record per CDR3 protein. The sample records just under 550,000 distinct CDR3 sequences, 20% to 25% being singletons. These data belong to a study of response to subunit inactivated influenza vaccine. The V gene's germline CDR1 is SNHLY and CDR2 FYNNEI. The CDR3 is 14 amino acids. V lost 7 bases and J lost 1; bases outside the gene matches: 5. These data were likewise used in another study, on T cells expressing NK-cell markers. That report notes: Production of TCR beta cDNA relied on 5'RACE template switching with UMIs. Several of the donors carried dominant NKG2C+ clonotypes that took up about 1.0-7.5% of their CD8+ T cells.

This clonotype originated in a man aged 45-60 years who received an inactivated influenza vaccine. Specimen: CD4+ T cells sorted from PBMCs, collected about 13 days after vaccination. The chain is built from TRBV2 and TRBJ2-5, with 8 positions matching TRBD2. The CDR3 coding sequence is TGTGCCAGCACTGGGACTAGTGCCCAAGAGACCCAGTACTTC. As protein: CASTGTSAQETQYF.